The 2 T cell receptor beta chains in this list originate from one sample, sequenced in a study of blood T cells in healthy people across ages. The authors ran a second PCR of about 7 to 11 cycles using a sample-barcoded 5' primer and a J-beta primer mix. MiXCR was run by TCRdb on the 5' RACE reads, yielding one entry per CDR3 protein. This sample has 730,000 or so distinct CDR3 sequences, with around 43% found just once. The sample was blood. These receptor sequences come from a man at least 80 years old in good health.

In its sample, this clonotype was seen once. This rearrangement joins TRBV5-6 to TRBJ1-2; possibly TRBD1 for D (6 bases). This CDR3 spans 15 amino acids. From germline, CDR1 is SGHDT and CDR2 YYEEEE. V lost 4 bases and J 3 bases, leaving 16 bases between the germline ends. Here the CDR3 DNA reads TGTGCCAGCAGCCCCAAAACAGGGTCCTACTATGGCTACACCTTC. Amino acid sequence: CASSPKTGSYYGYTF.

The gene calls are TRBV20-1 and TRBJ2-5; no reliable D call. V was clipped by 1 base and J by 2 bases, with 8 bases between them. Per the germline V gene, CDR1 is DFQATT and CDR2 is SNEGSKA (reference sequence). The CDR3 runs to 13 residues. The CDR3 DNA reads as TGCAGTGCTAGAGTTTCAGGTCAAGAGACCCAGTACTTC. It specifies CSARVSGQETQYF.